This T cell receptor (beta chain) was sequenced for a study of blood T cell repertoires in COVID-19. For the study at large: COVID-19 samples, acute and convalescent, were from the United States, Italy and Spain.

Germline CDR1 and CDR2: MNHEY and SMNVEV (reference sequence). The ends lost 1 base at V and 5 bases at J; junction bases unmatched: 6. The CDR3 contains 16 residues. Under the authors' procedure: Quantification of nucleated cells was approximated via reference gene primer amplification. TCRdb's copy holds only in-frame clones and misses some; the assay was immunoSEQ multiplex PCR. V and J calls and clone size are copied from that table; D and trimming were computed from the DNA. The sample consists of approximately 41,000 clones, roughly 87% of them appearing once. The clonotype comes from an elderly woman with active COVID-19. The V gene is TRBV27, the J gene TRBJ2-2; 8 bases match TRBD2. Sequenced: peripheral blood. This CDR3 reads CASSLWLAGRTGELFF. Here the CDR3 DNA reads TGTGCCAGCAGTTTATGGTTAGCGGGGAGGACCGGGGAGCTGTTTTTT.